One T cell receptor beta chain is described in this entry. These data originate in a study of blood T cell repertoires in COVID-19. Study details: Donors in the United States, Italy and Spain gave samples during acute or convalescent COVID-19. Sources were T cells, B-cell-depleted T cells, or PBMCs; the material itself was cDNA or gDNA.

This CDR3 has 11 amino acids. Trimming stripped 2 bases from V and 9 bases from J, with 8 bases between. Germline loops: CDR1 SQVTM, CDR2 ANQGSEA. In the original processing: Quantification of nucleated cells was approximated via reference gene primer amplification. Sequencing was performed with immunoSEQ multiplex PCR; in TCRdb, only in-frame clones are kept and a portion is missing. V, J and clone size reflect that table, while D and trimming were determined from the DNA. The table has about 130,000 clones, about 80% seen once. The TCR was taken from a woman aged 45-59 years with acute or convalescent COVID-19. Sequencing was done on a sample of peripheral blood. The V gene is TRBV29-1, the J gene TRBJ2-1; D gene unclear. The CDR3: CSVESPGEQFF. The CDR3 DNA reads TGCAGCGTTGAAAGCCCCGGTGAGCAGTTCTTC.